A single sample gave rise to the 8 T cell receptor beta chains below, sequenced in a study of T cell responses to AZD1222 COVID-19 vaccine. Sequenced by immunoSEQ multiplex PCR; TCRdb stores in-frame clones only, minus some. The table lists around 200,000 clones, about 91% of them singletons. This specimen was peripheral blood, taken on day 0 of AZD1222 vaccination. The receptors here all came from an adult in good health.

The V call is TRBV28, the J call TRBJ2-1; a possible D gene is TRBD2 (5 bases). The CDR3 sequence is 15 residues long. Trimming left V 5 bases short and J 10 bases short, with 21 bases between. From germline, CDR1 is MDHEN and CDR2 SYDVKM. The CDR3 nucleotides read TGTGCCAGCAGTCCCCAAAGAGGTCGGGGAGACGAGCAGTTCTTC. Translating it yields CASSPQRGRGDEQFF.

The chain recombines TRBV19 with TRBJ1-3, with TRBD1 matching 8 bases. This CDR3 contains 15 residues. Germline V lookup: CDR1 LNHDA, CDR2 SQIVND (reference sequence). V was clipped by 10 bases and J by 2 bases; unmatched bases: 10. The CDR3 here is CATQGALFPGNTIYF. CDR3 coding DNA: TGTGCCACCCAGGGGGCGCTTTTCCCTGGAAACACCATATATTTT.

The CDR3 DNA reads TGTGCCAGCAGCTTGGTAGACAGGGGGCCTAACTATGGCTACACCTTC. It yields the protein CASSLVDRGPNYGYTF. The V and J genes are TRBV5-6 and TRBJ1-2, with 10 bases lining up with TRBD1. The CDR3 is made up of 16 amino acids. V trimming: 0 bases; J trimming: 0 bases; junction bases outside the gene matches: 2. In germline, CDR1 is SGHDT, CDR2 YYEEEE. The complete variable domain, with remaining parts taken from reference TRBV5-6 and TRBJ1-2, reads DAGVTQSPTHLIKTRGQQVTLRCSPKSGHDTVSWYQQALGQGPQFIFQYYEEEERQRGNFPDRFSGHQFPNYSSELNVNALLLGDSALYLCASSLVDRGPNYGYTFGSGTRLTVV.

V is TRBV14 and J is TRBJ1-1; D is ambiguous. Germline loops: CDR1 SGHDN, CDR2 FVKESK. Trimming took off 4 bases at V and 1 base at J, with 13 bases between the two ends. This CDR3 is built from 15 residues. The CDR3 DNA follows: TGTGCCAGCAGCCTCAGACCTCTGGGGAACACTGAAGCTTTCTTT. It yields the protein CASSLRPLGNTEAFF.

This chain connects TRBV27 to TRBJ2-7; tentatively, D is TRBD2 (6 bases). Trimming pared 5 bases from V and 3 bases from J, leaving 17 bases between. The V gene's germline CDR1 is MNHEY and CDR2 SMNVEV (reference sequence). This CDR3 has 15 residues. The CDR3 loop is CASSPYPGLNYEQYF. The DNA for the CDR3 is TGTGCCAGCAGTCCTTACCCGGGACTGAACTACGAGCAGTACTTC.

This chain joins TRBV19 and TRBJ1-1, with unresolved D. The CDR3 sequence is 15 residues long. Trimming shortened V by 7 bases and J by 2 bases, and 17 bases separated the two germline ends. Germline V CDR1 and CDR2: LNHDA, SQIVND (reference sequence). CDR3: CASTDRPAGNTEAFF. DNA of the CDR3: TGTGCCAGTACTGACCGGCCGGCGGGAAACACTGAAGCTTTCTTT.

V and J are TRBV4-2 and TRBJ2-7; 10 bases fit TRBD1. Germline V CDR1 and CDR2: LGHNA, YNFKEQ. The CDR3 is made up of 15 amino acids. V dropped 4 bases and J dropped 2; count of bases not matched to a gene: 5. The CDR3 here is CASSRGQGGTYEQYF. The DNA for the CDR3 is TGTGCCAGCAGCCGAGGACAGGGGGGCACCTACGAGCAGTACTTC.

V usage is TRBV7-9 and J usage is TRBJ2-7, with unresolved D. V lost 5 bases to trimming and J lost 5 bases, with 10 bases between them. The CDR3 has 12 amino acids. Germline-derived CDR1 and CDR2 are SEHNR and FQNEAQ (reference sequence). The CDR3 region has the DNA TGTGCCAGCAGCCGCGGACGCCACGAGCAGTACTTC. The encoded protein is CASSRGRHEQYF.